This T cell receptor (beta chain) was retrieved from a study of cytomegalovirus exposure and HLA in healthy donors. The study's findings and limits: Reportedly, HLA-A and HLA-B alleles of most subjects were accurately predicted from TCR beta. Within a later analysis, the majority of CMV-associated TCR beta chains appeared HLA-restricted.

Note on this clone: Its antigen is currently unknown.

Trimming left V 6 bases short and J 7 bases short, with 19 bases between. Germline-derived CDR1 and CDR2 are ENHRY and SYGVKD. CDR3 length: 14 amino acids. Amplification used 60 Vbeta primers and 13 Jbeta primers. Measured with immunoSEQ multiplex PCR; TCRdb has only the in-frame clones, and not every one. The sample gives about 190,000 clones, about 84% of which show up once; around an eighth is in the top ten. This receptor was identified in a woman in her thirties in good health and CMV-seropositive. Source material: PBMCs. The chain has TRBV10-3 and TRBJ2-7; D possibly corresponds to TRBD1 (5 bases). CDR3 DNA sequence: TGTGCCATCAGGGACATACAGAATTTGGGGGAGCAGTACTTC. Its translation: CAIRDIQNLGEQYF.